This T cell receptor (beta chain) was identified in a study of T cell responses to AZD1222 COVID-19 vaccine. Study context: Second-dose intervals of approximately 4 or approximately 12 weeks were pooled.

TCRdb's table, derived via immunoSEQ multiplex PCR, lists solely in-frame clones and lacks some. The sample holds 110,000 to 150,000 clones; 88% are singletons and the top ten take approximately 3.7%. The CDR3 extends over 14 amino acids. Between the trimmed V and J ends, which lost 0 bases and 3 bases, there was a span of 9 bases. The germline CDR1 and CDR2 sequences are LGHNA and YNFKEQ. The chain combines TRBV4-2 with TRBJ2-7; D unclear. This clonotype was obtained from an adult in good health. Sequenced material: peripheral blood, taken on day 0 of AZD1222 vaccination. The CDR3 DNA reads TGTGCCAGCAGCCAAGATCGGGCCCTCTACGAGCAGTACTTC. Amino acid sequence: CASSQDRALYEQYF.